One and the same sample provided the 24 T cell receptor beta chains below, sequenced in a study of OX40 agonist ivuxolimab in advanced cancers. The data were produced by immunoSEQ multiplex PCR, yet TCRdb's version contains in-frame clones alone and is incomplete. The sample holds around 76,000 clones; roughly 90% are singletons and the top ten take approximately 9.1%. The source was CD4+ or CD8+ T cells sorted from blood, collected in a trial of the OX40 agonist ivuxolimab. The source is an adult with an advanced solid tumor such as melanoma, head and neck, liver or kidney cancer.

The J gene is TRBJ2-3, the V gene TRBV13, with TRBD2 matching over 11 bases. The CDR3 is 16 residues long. Germline values: CDR1 PRHDT, CDR2 FYEKMQ (reference sequence). After removal of 4 bases from V and 2 bases from J, the junction contained 5 bases not matched to a gene. For the CDR3, the DNA is TGTGCCAGCAGCTCGCTACTAGCGGGGGTCACAGATACGCAGTATTTT. Translation: CASSSLLAGVTDTQYF.

The chain recombines TRBV28 with TRBJ2-7; 7 positions agree with TRBD2. Germline V gene data show CDR1 as MDHEN and CDR2 as SYDVKM. The length of the CDR3 is 15 residues. With V trimmed by 7 bases and J by 4 bases, 13 bases remained unmatched. The CDR3 region is CASTPLGEGIYEQYF. CDR3 bases: TGTGCCAGCACCCCTCTCGGGGAGGGAATATACGAGCAGTACTTC.

The genes are TRBV11-2 and TRBJ2-2; 8 bases map to TRBD2. Germline assignment: CDR1 SGHAT and CDR2 FQNNGV. J lost 6 bases, V lost 6 bases, and 6 bases had no gene match. The length of the CDR3 is 14 residues. CDR3 in DNA: TGTGCCAGCAGGCCCGGGACTAGGTCCGGGGAGCTGTTTTTT. This sequence encodes CASRPGTRSGELFF.

This chain joins TRBV19 and TRBJ2-2; 7 nucleotides match TRBD1. CDR1 and CDR2 from the germline V gene are LNHDA and SQIVND (reference sequence). The CDR3 sequence is 13 residues long. J gave up 10 bases and V 6 bases, and 8 bases lay outside the gene matches. The CDR3 region is CASRTGSVEELFF. The CDR3 DNA reads TGTGCCAGTAGGACAGGGTCGGTCGAGGAGCTGTTTTTT. The complete variable domain, with remaining parts taken from reference TRBV19 and TRBJ2-2, reads DGGITQSPKYLFRKEGQNVTLSCEQNLNHDAMYWYRQDPGQGLRLIYYSQIVNDFQKGDIAEGYSVSREKKESFPLTVTSAQKNPTAFYLCASRTGSVEELFFGEGSRLTVL.

This chain connects TRBV28 to TRBJ2-1; possibly TRBD1 for D (5 bases). Germline CDR1 and CDR2: MDHEN and SYDVKM. Trimming shortened V by 6 bases and J by 6 bases, and 15 bases separated the two germline ends. The CDR3 is 14 residues long. DNA for the CDR3: TGTGCCAGCAGCCCTTGGGGCCGGCTCAATGAGCAGTTCTTC. The encoded protein is CASSPWGRLNEQFF. Complete variable domain (other parts from reference TRBV28 and TRBJ2-1): DVKVTQSSRYLVKRTGEKVFLECVQDMDHENMFWYRQDPGLGLRLIYFSYDVKMKEKGDIPEGYSVSREKKERFSLILESASTNQTSMYLCASSPWGRLNEQFFGPGTRLTVL.

V is TRBV6-5 and J is TRBJ2-7; 9 bases line up with TRBD1. The CDR3 sequence is 15 residues long. With V trimmed by 7 bases and J by 0 bases, 7 bases remained unmatched. CDR1 and CDR2 (germline): MNHEY, SVGAGI. CDR3 residues: CASKVGTGNSYEQYF. The CDR3 nucleotides are TGTGCCAGCAAAGTCGGGACAGGGAACTCCTACGAGCAGTACTTC.

The rearrangement links TRBV7-9 to TRBJ2-3; 12 bases line up with TRBD2. The CDR3 loop spans 16 amino acids. Germline trimming cut 5 bases from V and 6 bases from J; bases unmatched to any gene: 9. The V gene's germline CDR1 is SEHNR and CDR2 FQNEAQ (reference sequence). The CDR3 region has the DNA TGTGCCAGCAGCCCTACCTCTAGCGGGGGGGGCGATACGCAGTATTTT. Translation gives CASSPTSSGGGDTQYF. Variable domain in full (rest from reference TRBV7-9 and TRBJ2-3): DTGVSQNPRHKITKRGQNVTFRCDPISEHNRLYWYRQTLGQGPEFLTYFQNEAQLEKSRLLSDRFSAERPKGSFSTLEIQRTEQGDSAMYLCASSPTSSGGGDTQYFGPGTRLTVL.

The V and J genes are TRBV5-1 and TRBJ1-3, with D hard to call. V gave up 4 bases and J gave up 2 bases, with 13 bases separating them. CDR1 and CDR2 from the germline V gene are SGHRS and YFSETQ. This CDR3 comprises 15 residues. The CDR3 region is CASSPWQFAGNTIYF. DNA for the CDR3: TGCGCCAGCAGCCCGTGGCAGTTCGCTGGAAACACCATATATTTT.

J is TRBJ2-7 and V is TRBV19; 8 bases line up with TRBD1. This CDR3 has 15 amino acids. From germline, CDR1 is LNHDA and CDR2 SQIVND (reference sequence). V lost 1 base and J lost 0; bases outside the gene matches: 2. The CDR3 loop reads CASSIARGPSYEQYF. The CDR3 DNA reads as TGTGCCAGTAGTATAGCCAGGGGGCCCTCCTACGAGCAGTACTTC.

The V gene is TRBV2, the J gene TRBJ1-1, with D uncertain. Trimming left V 3 bases short and J 5 bases short, with 7 bases between. This CDR3 comprises 12 residues. Per the germline V gene, CDR1 is SNHLY and CDR2 is FYNNEI. CDR3 sequence (DNA): TGTGCCAGCAGTGACCGGGAAACTGAAGCTTTCTTT. Its protein is CASSDRETEAFF.

The chain links TRBV5-6 to TRBJ2-4; D may be TRBD2 (5 bases). CDR1 and CDR2 from the germline V gene are SGHDT and YYEEEE. Trimming took off 2 bases at V and 8 bases at J, with 17 bases between the two ends. This CDR3 spans 15 amino acids. The CDR3 DNA reads as TGTGCCAGCAGCTTATTATTGGGGAGCCGGCACATTCAGTACTTC. This encodes CASSLLLGSRHIQYF.

V usage is TRBV19 and J usage is TRBJ1-2, with D possibly matching TRBD1 (5 bases). Trimming left V 5 bases short and J 7 bases short, with 14 bases between. Germline values: CDR1 LNHDA, CDR2 SQIVND (reference sequence). The CDR3 has 13 residues. CDR3: CASSFRDFSGYTF. The CDR3 DNA is TGTGCCAGTAGTTTCCGGGACTTCAGTGGCTACACCTTC. The variable domain in full, with the rest retrieved from reference TRBV19 and TRBJ1-2, is DGGITQSPKYLFRKEGQNVTLSCEQNLNHDAMYWYRQDPGQGLRLIYYSQIVNDFQKGDIAEGYSVSREKKESFPLTVTSAQKNPTAFYLCASSFRDFSGYTFGSGTRLTVV.

This rearrangement joins TRBV7-8 to TRBJ1-1; 8 bases line up with TRBD1. Germline loops: CDR1 SGHVS, CDR2 FQNEAQ. J gave up 5 bases and V 5 bases, and 4 bases lay outside the gene matches. The CDR3 runs 13 residues. The CDR3 sequence is CASSLRGLTEAFF. CDR3 DNA: TGTGCCAGCAGCCTCAGGGGGCTAACTGAAGCTTTCTTT. Based on the CDR3 plus reference TRBV7-8 and TRBJ1-1, the full variable domain is GAGVSQSPRYKVAKRGQDVALRCDPISGHVSLFWYQQALGQGPEFLTYFQNEAQLDKSGLPSDRFFAERPEGSVSTLKIQRTQQEDSAVYLCASSLRGLTEAFFGQGTRLTVV.

This chain joins TRBV6-6 and TRBJ2-7, with D unclear. The V end lost 6 bases, the J end lost 5 bases, and 14 bases lay between the germline ends. From germline, CDR1 is MNHNY and CDR2 SVGAGI (reference sequence). The CDR3 sequence is 13 residues long. The CDR3, as DNA: TGTGCCAGCAGGAAAGGGATTCTAAACGAGCAGTACTTC. It yields the protein CASRKGILNEQYF.

The chain recombines TRBV6-1 with TRBJ1-5; D call uncertain. V was trimmed by 6 bases and J by 5 bases, leaving 11 bases between them. The CDR3 is made up of 13 amino acids. The germline CDR1 and CDR2 sequences are MNHNS and SASEGT. The CDR3 bases are TGTGCCAGCAGGATTCACAGAGATCAGCCCCAGCATTTT. As protein: CASRIHRDQPQHF.

The V and J genes are TRBV18 and TRBJ2-5; D is perhaps TRBD2 (6 bases). Germline V gene data show CDR1 as KGHSH and CDR2 as LQKENI. This CDR3 comprises 15 residues. V lost 4 bases, J lost 2 bases, and 14 bases lay in between. The CDR3 spells CASSQTLGGQETQYF. The CDR3 nucleotides read TGTGCCAGCTCACAGACACTTGGGGGGCAAGAGACCCAGTACTTC.

The rearrangement links TRBV18 to TRBJ1-1, with D possibly matching TRBD1 (5 bases). This CDR3 spans 15 amino acids. V lost 3 bases to trimming and J lost 3 bases, with 14 bases between them. The V gene's germline CDR1 is KGHSH and CDR2 LQKENI. CDR3 DNA sequence: TGTGCCAGCTCACCCGAGGGGACGTCAGACACTGAAGCTTTCTTT. This translates into CASSPEGTSDTEAFF.

This sequence joins TRBV11-2 and TRBJ1-5, with a weak D call TRBD1 (6 bases). V was trimmed by 4 bases and J by 3 bases, leaving 13 bases between them. This CDR3 spans 15 amino acids. Germline loops: CDR1 SGHAT, CDR2 FQNNGV. The CDR3 nucleotides read TGTGCCAGCAGCTCCCAGGGGACGGTCAATCAGCCCCAGCATTTT. It translates to CASSSQGTVNQPQHF. Based on the CDR3 plus reference TRBV11-2 and TRBJ1-5, the full variable domain is EAGVAQSPRYKIIEKRQSVAFWCNPISGHATLYWYQQILGQGPKLLIQFQNNGVVDDSQLPKDRFSAERLKGVDSTLKIQPAKLEDSAVYLCASSSQGTVNQPQHFGDGTRLSIL.

The chain joins TRBV5-4 to TRBJ2-7; 10 bases align to TRBD2. The CDR3 runs to 15 residues. V dropped 4 bases and J dropped 3; count of bases not matched to a gene: 7. Per germline, CDR1 SGHNT and CDR2 YYREEE (reference sequence). The CDR3 DNA reads as TGTGCCAGCAGCGGTACGGGACTAGCGTACTACGAGCAGTACTTC. It encodes CASSGTGLAYYEQYF.

The V call is TRBV5-1, the J call TRBJ1-1; TRBD1 aligns across 7 bases. V was pared by 5 bases and J by 5 bases, with 12 bases of the junction left unmatched. Germline CDR1 reads SGHRS; CDR2 reads YFSETQ. The CDR3 runs 15 residues. The CDR3 is CASSRQGATGTEAFF. The CDR3 nucleotides are TGCGCCAGCAGTCGACAAGGGGCGACAGGGACTGAAGCTTTCTTT.

This clone appeared once. The chain employs TRBV5-8 and TRBJ1-4; D is undetermined. The CDR3 has 13 amino acids. Trimming removed 4 bases from V and 2 bases from J, with 6 bases in between. The germline gives CDR1 SGHTS, CDR2 YDEGEE. The CDR3 nucleotides read TGTGCCAGCAGCCTTGGGACTAATGAAAAACTGTTTTTT. It translates to CASSLGTNEKLFF. Using reference TRBV5-8 and TRBJ1-4 for the parts outside the CDR3, the full variable domain is EAGVTQSPTHLIKTRGQQATLRCSPISGHTSVYWYQQALGLGLQFLLWYDEGEERNRGNFPPRFSGRQFPNYSSELNVNALELEDSALYLCASSLGTNEKLFFGSGTQLSVL.

J is TRBJ2-2 and V is TRBV25-1, with D perhaps matching TRBD1 (5 bases). Trimming cost V 6 bases and J 4 bases, with 18 bases left between them. This CDR3 has 16 amino acids. Germline V gene sequence: CDR1 MGHDK, CDR2 SYGVNS. The chain's CDR3 is CASSNQGLWGTGELFF. The CDR3 bases are TGTGCCAGCAGCAATCAGGGATTATGGGGCACCGGGGAGCTGTTTTTT.

This clone was counted only a few times. This chain joins TRBV19 and TRBJ2-7; TRBD1 matches 8 bases. The CDR3 is 13 amino acids. The germline V gene encodes CDR1 LNHDA and CDR2 SQIVND (reference sequence). Trimming cost V 6 bases and J 3 bases; bases outside gene matches: 4. DNA for the CDR3: TGTGCCAGTAGACGGGACAGGAGCTACGAGCAGTACTTC. Encoded protein: CASRRDRSYEQYF.

This chain joins TRBV2 and TRBJ1-2, with 9 nucleotides matching TRBD1. The germline V gene has CDR1 SNHLY and CDR2 FYNNEI. There are 15 residues in the CDR3. Trimming took 5 bases from V and 7 from J; bases not matched to a gene: 11. Here the CDR3 DNA reads TGTGCCAGCAGTTCGATCCGGGACAGGGAAAGTGGCTACACCTTC. Residues: CASSSIRDRESGYTF. Full variable domain (outside the CDR3, taken from reference TRBV2 and TRBJ1-2): EPEVTQTPSHQVTQMGQEVILRCVPISNHLYFYWYRQILGQKVEFLVSFYNNEISEKSEIFDDQFSVERPDGSNFTLKIRSTKLEDSAMYFCASSSIRDRESGYTFGSGTRLTVV.